This T cell receptor (beta chain) originates from a study of blood T cells in healthy people across ages. Study overall: Template-switching capture recovered about one barcoded beta molecule per two T cells.

In this sample, this clonotype turned up a few times. The CDR3 consists of 16 residues. Germline CDR1 and CDR2: SGHRS and YFSETQ. V lost 0 bases to trimming and J lost 7 bases, with 17 bases between them. A second about 7 to 11 cycle PCR used barcoded and J-beta primers. From the 5' RACE reads, TCRdb called clonotypes with MiXCR, one entry per CDR3 protein. This table has 1.5 million to 2 million distinct CDR3 sequences, 28% appearing once. The TCR comes from a woman in her thirties in good health. Sequencing input: blood. The chain uses TRBV5-1 and TRBJ2-1; possible D gene TRBD1, 6 bases. The CDR3 here is CASSLALRQGSNEQFF. CDR3 coding DNA: TGCGCCAGCAGCTTGGCCCTGAGGCAGGGGAGTAATGAGCAGTTCTTC.